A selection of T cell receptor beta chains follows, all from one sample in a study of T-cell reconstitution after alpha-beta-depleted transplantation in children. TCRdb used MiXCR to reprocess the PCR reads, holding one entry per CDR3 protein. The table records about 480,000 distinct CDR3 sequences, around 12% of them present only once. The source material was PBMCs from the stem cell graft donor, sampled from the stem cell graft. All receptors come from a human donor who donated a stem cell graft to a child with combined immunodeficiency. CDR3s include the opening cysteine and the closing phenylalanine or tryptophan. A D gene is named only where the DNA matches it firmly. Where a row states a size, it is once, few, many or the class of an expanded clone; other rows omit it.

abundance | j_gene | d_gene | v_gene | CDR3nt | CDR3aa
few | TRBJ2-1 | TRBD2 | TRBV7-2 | TGTGCCAGCAGCCATATATCAACTAGCGGGGCTGAGCAGTTCTTC | CASSHISTSGAEQFF
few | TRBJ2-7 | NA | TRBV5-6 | TGTGCCAGCAGCTTGGGTCAAATGGGGTACGAGCAGTACTTC | CASSLGQMGYEQYF
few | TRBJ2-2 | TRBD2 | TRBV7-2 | TGTGCCAGCAGCTTAGGCGGGAGGGGCGCCGGGGAGCTGTTTTTT | CASSLGGRGAGELFF
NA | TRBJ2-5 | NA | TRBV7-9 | TGTGCCAGCAGCTCGTTAGCGGTCGGGGGAGAGACCCAGTACTTC | CASSSLAVGGETQYF
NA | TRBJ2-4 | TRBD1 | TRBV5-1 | TGCGCCAGCAGCTTGGAAGGACAGGGGGCGAGAAGCATTCAGTACTTC | CASSLEGQGARSIQYF
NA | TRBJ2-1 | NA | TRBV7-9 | TGTGCCAGCAACCACCCGACTAGCTACAATGAGCAGTTCTTC | CASNHPTSYNEQFF
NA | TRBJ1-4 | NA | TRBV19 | TGTGCCAGTAGTATAGCGTCGCTTAATGAAAAACTGTTTTTT | CASSIASLNEKLFF
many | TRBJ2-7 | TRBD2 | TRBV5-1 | TGCGCCAGCAGCTTGGTACTAGCGGGGGACCTATCCCACGAGCAGTACTTC | CASSLVLAGDLSHEQYF
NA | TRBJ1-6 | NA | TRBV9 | TGTGCCAGCAGCGTAGAGGGGGATAATTCACCCCTCCACTTT | CASSVEGDNSPLHF
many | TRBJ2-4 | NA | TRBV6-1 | TGTGCCAGCAGTCTCGGACAGTCCAAAAACATTCAGTACTTC | CASSLGQSKNIQYF
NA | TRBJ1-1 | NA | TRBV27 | TGTGCCAGTTCCAAGGGATGGTCTTTGAACACTGAAGCTTTCTTT | CASSKGWSLNTEAFF
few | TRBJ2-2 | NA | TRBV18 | TGTGCCAGCTCAACTCGGACAGCGAACACCGGGGAGCTGTTTTTT | CASSTRTANTGELFF
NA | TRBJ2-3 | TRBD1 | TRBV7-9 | TGTGCCAGCAGGTCCGACAGGGAAAATACGCAGTATTTT | CASRSDRENTQYF
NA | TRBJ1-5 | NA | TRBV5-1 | TGCGCCAGCACTACGAAAGGTGGCAATCAGCCCCAGCATTTT | CASTTKGGNQPQHF
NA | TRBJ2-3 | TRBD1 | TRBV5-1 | TGCGCCAGCAGCCTGGACAGGGCCGGTGATACGCAGTATTTT | CASSLDRAGDTQYF
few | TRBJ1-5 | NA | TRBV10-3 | TGTGCCATCAGCCCAAGGACAGATCAGCCCCAGCATTTT | CAISPRTDQPQHF
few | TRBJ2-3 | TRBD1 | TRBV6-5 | TGTGCCAGCGACAGGGGTGATACGCAGTATTTT | CASDRGDTQYF
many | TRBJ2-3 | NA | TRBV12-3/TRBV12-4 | TGTGCCAGCAGTTTATTCAGGGCCCAGGATACGCAGTATTTT | CASSLFRAQDTQYF
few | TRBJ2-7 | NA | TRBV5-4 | TGTGCCAGCAGCTTGATCTCAGGTCCCGGCGAGCAGTACTTC | CASSLISGPGEQYF
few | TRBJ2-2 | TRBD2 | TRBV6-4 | TGTGCCAGCAGTGAAGCGGGGGGGCCCACCGGGGAGCTGTTTTTT | CASSEAGGPTGELFF
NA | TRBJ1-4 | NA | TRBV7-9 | TGTGCCAGCAGCACCACAGGGTCTAATGAAAAACTGTTTTTT | CASSTTGSNEKLFF
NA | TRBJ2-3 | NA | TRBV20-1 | TGCAGTGCTAGAGGCCTACCTTCCCTCGGCACAGATACGCAGTATTTT | CSARGLPSLGTDTQYF
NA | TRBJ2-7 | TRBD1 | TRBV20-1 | TGCAGTGCTAGAGACCCCGGGACAGTTTTTTCCTACGAGCAGTACTTC | CSARDPGTVFSYEQYF
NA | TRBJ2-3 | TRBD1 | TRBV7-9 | TGTGCCAGCAGCGCCCCGGGACAGCTCACAGATACGCAGTATTTT | CASSAPGQLTDTQYF
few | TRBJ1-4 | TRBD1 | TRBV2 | TGTGCCAGCAGTGTTCGACGGGACAGGGCGTCGAATTGGGAAAAACTGTTTTTT | CASSVRRDRASNWEKLFF
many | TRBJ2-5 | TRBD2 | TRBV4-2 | TGTGCCAGCAGCCAGGGGACTAGCGGGGCCCAAGAGACCCAGTACTTC | CASSQGTSGAQETQYF
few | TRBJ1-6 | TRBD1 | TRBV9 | TGTGCCAGCAGCGCAAGACAGGGGGCGAATTCACCCCTCCACTTT | CASSARQGANSPLHF
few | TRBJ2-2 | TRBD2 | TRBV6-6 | TGTGCCAGCAGTCCTAGCGGCCCTTACACCGGGGAGCTGTTTTTT | CASSPSGPYTGELFF
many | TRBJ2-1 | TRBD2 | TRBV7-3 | TGTGCCAGCAGCCGGCTAGCGGGGCCCTACAATGAGCAGTTCTTC | CASSRLAGPYNEQFF
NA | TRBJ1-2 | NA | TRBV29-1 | TGCAGCGTTGAACGTGAGAAGAAGGGCTACACCTTC | CSVEREKKGYTF
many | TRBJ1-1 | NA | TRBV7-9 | TGTGCCAGCAGGGTCACTGGAGGTATGGATACTGAAGCTTTCTTT | CASRVTGGMDTEAFF
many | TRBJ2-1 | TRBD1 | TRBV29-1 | TGCAGCGTTGTACGACAGGGGAATGAGCAGTTCTTC | CSVVRQGNEQFF
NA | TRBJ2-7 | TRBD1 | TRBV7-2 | TGTGCCAGCAGCTTAGGAGGACAGGGATCCTACGAGCAGTACTTC | CASSLGGQGSYEQYF
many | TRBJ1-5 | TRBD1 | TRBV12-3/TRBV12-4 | TGTGCCAGCAGTTTACTAGGGGGCCAGCCCCAGCATTTT | CASSLLGGQPQHF
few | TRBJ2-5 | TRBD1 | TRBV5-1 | TGCGCCAGCAGCTTTGGGGACAGGGGTCATCAAGAGACCCAGTACTTC | CASSFGDRGHQETQYF